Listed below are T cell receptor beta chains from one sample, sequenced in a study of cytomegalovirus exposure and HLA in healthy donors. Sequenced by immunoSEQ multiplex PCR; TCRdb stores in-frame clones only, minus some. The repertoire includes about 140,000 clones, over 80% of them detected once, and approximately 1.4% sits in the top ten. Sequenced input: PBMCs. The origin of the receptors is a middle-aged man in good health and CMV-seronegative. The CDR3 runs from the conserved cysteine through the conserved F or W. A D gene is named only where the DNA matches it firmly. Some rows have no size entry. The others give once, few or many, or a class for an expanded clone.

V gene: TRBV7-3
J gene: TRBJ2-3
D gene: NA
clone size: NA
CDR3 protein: CASSLRRTDTQYF
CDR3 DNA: TGTGCCAGCAGCTTAAGGAGGACAGATACGCAGTATTTT

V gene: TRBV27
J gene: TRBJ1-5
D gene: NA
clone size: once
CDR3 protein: CASSDWGLNQPQHF
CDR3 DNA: TGTGCCAGCAGTGACTGGGGGCTTAATCAGCCCCAGCATTTT

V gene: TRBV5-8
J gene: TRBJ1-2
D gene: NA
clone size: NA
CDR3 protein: CASSFSFYGYTF
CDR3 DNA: TGTGCCAGCAGCTTTTCCTTCTATGGCTACACCTTC

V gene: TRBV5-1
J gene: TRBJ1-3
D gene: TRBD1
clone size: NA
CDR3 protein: CASSLEGGSGNTIYF
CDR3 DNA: TGCGCCAGCAGCTTGGAAGGGGGCAGTGGAAACACCATATATTTT

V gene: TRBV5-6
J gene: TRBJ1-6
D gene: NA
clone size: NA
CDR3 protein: CASSLGGISPLHF
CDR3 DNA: TGTGCCAGCAGCTTAGGAGGGATTTCACCCCTCCACTTT

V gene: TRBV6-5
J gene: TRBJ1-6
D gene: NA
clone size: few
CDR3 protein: CASSYAGARGNSPLHF
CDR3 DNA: TGTGCCAGCAGTTACGCGGGGGCGCGAGGTAATTCACCCCTCCACTTT

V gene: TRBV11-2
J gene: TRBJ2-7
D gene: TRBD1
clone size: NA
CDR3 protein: CASSPRQGVSYEQYF
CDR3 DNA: TGTGCCAGCAGCCCTCGACAGGGCGTTAGTTACGAGCAGTACTTC

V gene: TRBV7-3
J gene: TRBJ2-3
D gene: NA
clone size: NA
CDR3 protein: CASSLTAQPDTQYF
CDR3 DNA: TGTGCCAGCAGCTTAACGGCACAGCCAGATACGCAGTATTTT

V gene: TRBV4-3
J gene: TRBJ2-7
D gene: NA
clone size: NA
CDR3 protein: CASSQVYVAGNIYEQYF
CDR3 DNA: TGCGCCAGCAGCCAAGTGTACGTGGCGGGAAATATCTACGAGCAGTACTTC

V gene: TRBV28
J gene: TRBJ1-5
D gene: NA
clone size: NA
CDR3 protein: CASSLVRDSNQPQHF
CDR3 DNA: TGTGCCAGCAGTTTAGTACGGGATAGCAATCAGCCCCAGCATTTT

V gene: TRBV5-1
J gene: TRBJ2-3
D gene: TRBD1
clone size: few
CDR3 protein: CASSMTGGTDTQYF
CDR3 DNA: TGCGCCAGCAGCATGACAGGGGGAACAGATACGCAGTATTTT

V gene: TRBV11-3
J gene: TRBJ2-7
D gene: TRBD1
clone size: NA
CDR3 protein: CASSLETGRPYEQYF
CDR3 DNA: TGTGCCAGCAGCTTAGAGACAGGGCGGCCCTACGAGCAGTACTTC

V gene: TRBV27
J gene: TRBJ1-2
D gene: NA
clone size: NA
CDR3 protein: CASREPRQAMGGYTF
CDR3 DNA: TGTGCCAGCAGGGAGCCGAGACAGGCCATGGGTGGCTACACCTTC

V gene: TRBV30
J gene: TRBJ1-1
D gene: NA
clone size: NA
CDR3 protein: CAWSVEMNTEAFF
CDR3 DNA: TGTGCCTGGAGTGTAGAGATGAACACTGAAGCTTTCTTT

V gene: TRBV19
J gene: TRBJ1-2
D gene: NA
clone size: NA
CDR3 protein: CASIGVYGYTF
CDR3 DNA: TGTGCCAGTATCGGGGTGTATGGCTACACCTTC

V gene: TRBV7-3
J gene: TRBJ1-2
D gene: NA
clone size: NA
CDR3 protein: CASSSTGAGSAGYTF
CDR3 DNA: TGTGCCAGCAGCTCCACAGGAGCAGGCTCCGCGGGCTACACCTTC

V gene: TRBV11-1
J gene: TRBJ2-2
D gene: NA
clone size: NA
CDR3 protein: CASSRTDPNTGELFF
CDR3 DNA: TGTGCCAGCAGCCGGACAGATCCTAACACCGGGGAGCTGTTTTTT

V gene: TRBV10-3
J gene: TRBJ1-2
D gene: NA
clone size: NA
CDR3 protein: CAISETGDNNYGYTF
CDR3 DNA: TGTGCCATCAGTGAGACGGGAGACAATAACTATGGCTACACCTTC

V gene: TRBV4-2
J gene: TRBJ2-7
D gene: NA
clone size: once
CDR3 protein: CASSRERDRAYEQYF
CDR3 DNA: TGTGCCAGCAGCCGAGAGCGGGACAGAGCCTACGAGCAGTACTTC

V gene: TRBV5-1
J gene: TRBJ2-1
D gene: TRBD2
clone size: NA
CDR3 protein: CASSLWAGVNPSYNVGNGQFF
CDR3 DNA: TGCGCCAGCAGCTTGTGGGCGGGAGTAAATCCAAGTTACAATGTCGGGAATGGGCAGTTCTTC

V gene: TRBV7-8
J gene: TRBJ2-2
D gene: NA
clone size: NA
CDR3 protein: CASSLHPGDGTGELFF
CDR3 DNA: TGTGCCAGCAGCTTACACCCAGGGGACGGGACCGGGGAGCTGTTTTTT

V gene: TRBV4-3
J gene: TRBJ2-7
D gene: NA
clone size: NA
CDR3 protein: CASSRIRGGSYEQYF
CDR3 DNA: TGCGCCAGCAGCCGCATAAGGGGCGGCTCCTACGAGCAGTACTTC